This entry lists 31 T cell receptor beta chains sequenced from one sample in a study of technical replicates of blood from a few donors. Profiling relied on immunoSEQ multiplex PCR, and the TCRdb table lists in-frame clones only, not all of them. This table has about 82,000 clones, 94% appearing once. The material sequenced was T cells isolated from PBMCs. These receptors were taken from a human donor in good health.

The genes are TRBV6-6 and TRBJ2-5, with 12 positions matching TRBD2. Losses at the gene ends were 6 bases for V and 5 bases for J; bases not matched to a gene: 7. The germline CDR1 and CDR2 sequences are MNHNY and SVGAGI (reference sequence). CDR3 size: 15 residues. The CDR3 is CASRETSGSKETQYF. The CDR3 DNA reads as TGTGCCAGCAGAGAGACTAGCGGGAGTAAGGAGACCCAGTACTTC.

The chain uses TRBV2 and TRBJ1-5; maybe TRBD1 (5 bases). Germline CDR1 is SNHLY and CDR2 is FYNNEI. This CDR3 comprises 13 residues. The V end lost 4 bases, the J end lost 5 bases, and 9 bases lay between the germline ends. The CDR3 DNA sequence: TGTGCCAGCAGTGCAGGGAACGATCAGCCCCAGCATTTT. It is translated as CASSAGNDQPQHF.

The J gene is TRBJ2-1, the V gene TRBV2, with a possible D match to TRBD2 (9 bases). With 9 bases removed from V and 4 bases from J, the gap between germline ends came to 25 bases. From germline, CDR1 is SNHLY and CDR2 FYNNEI. The CDR3 consists of 17 residues. CDR3 nucleotides: TGTGCCAGGCAGACAGGGGAATATAGCGGGGGATACAATGAGCAGTTCTTC. Translating it yields CARQTGEYSGGYNEQFF.

The chain uses TRBV5-1 and TRBJ2-5; no reliable D call. Trimming took 4 bases from V and 5 from J, leaving 12 bases between them. There are 13 residues in the CDR3. CDR1 and CDR2 from the germline V gene are SGHRS and YFSETQ. CDR3 residues: CASSLRIRETQYF. The CDR3 coding sequence is TGCGCCAGCAGCCTCAGGATTAGGGAGACCCAGTACTTC.

The chain has TRBV9 and TRBJ1-1; possible D gene TRBD1, 5 bases. The CDR3 extends over 13 amino acids. CDR1 is SGDLS, CDR2 YYNGEE, per germline. V was trimmed by 2 bases and J by 6 bases, leaving 11 bases between them. This CDR3 reads CASSVEGKAEAFF. CDR3 coding DNA: TGTGCCAGCAGCGTGGAGGGGAAGGCTGAAGCTTTCTTT.

The chain joins TRBV6-5 to TRBJ2-7, with 7 nucleotides matching TRBD1. CDR1 is MNHEY, CDR2 SVGAGI, per germline. This CDR3 is built from 15 residues. V gave up 2 bases and J gave up 1 base; unmatched junction bases: 5. CDR3: CASSYLAQGSYEQYF. DNA of the CDR3: TGTGCCAGCAGTTACCTTGCACAGGGGTCCTACGAGCAGTACTTC.

This clone was recorded a few times. The genes are TRBV6-5 and TRBJ1-5; D is unclear. Trimming removed 6 bases from V and 5 bases from J, with 11 bases in between. Germline V CDR1 and CDR2: MNHEY, SVGAGI. This CDR3 is 13 amino acids long. In DNA, the CDR3 is TGTGCCAGCAGAACAAACATCGATCAGCCCCAGCATTTT. Its protein product is CASRTNIDQPQHF.

The chain links TRBV7-9 to TRBJ1-3; no clear D gene. V was pared by 4 bases and J by 2 bases, with 6 bases between. CDR3 length equals 13 residues. CDR1 and CDR2 from the germline V gene are SEHNR and FQNEAQ (reference sequence). CDR3 protein: CASSSGPGNTIYF. The CDR3 DNA reads TGTGCCAGCAGCTCAGGTCCTGGAAACACCATATATTTT.

The gene calls are TRBV7-9 and TRBJ1-2; no firm D call. Trimming left V 4 bases short and J 5 bases short, with 5 bases between. The germline CDR1 and CDR2 sequences are SEHNR and FQNEAQ (reference sequence). This CDR3 region has 11 residues. The CDR3 here is CASSSGYGYTF. In DNA form, the CDR3 reads TGTGCCAGCAGCTCAGGTTATGGCTACACCTTC.

The CDR3 bases are TGTGCCACCAGCAGAGGACAGGGGACTGAAGCTTTCTTT. Translating it yields CATSRGQGTEAFF. The rearrangement joins TRBV15 to TRBJ1-1; 8 positions match TRBD1. V lost 1 base to trimming and J lost 5 bases; unmatched junction nucleotides: 0. The V gene's germline CDR1 is LNHNV and CDR2 YYDKDF (reference sequence). The CDR3 spans 13 residues.

V and J are TRBV5-6 and TRBJ1-2; D uncertain. The ends were cut back, 2 bases at V and 8 bases at J, with 10 bases in the middle. Germline V gene lookup returns CDR1 SGHDT and CDR2 YYEEEE. The CDR3 has 12 residues. CDR3 protein: CASSFGGGGYTF. CDR3 sequence (DNA): TGTGCCAGCAGCTTCGGAGGCGGAGGCTACACCTTC.

On this clone itself: The sample has other DNA sequences that encode this CDR3 too. The chain couples TRBV5-1 to TRBJ2-1; D possibly corresponds to TRBD2 (5 bases). The V and J ends lost 1 base and 0 bases respectively, with 8 bases between them. CDR1 and CDR2 from the germline V gene are SGHRS and YFSETQ. This CDR3 is built from 15 residues. The CDR3 spells CASSLSGSSYNEQFF. DNA for the CDR3: TGCGCCAGCAGCTTGAGCGGAAGCTCCTACAATGAGCAGTTCTTC.

The chain recombines TRBV27 with TRBJ2-5, with 9 bases lining up with TRBD1. The trim removed 5 bases at V and 5 bases at J, leaving 9 bases unmatched. CDR3 length equals 15 residues. CDR1 is MNHEY, CDR2 SMNVEV, per germline (reference sequence). CDR3 amino acids: CASSPRDRVLETQYF. CDR3 DNA: TGTGCCAGCAGTCCCCGGGACAGGGTCTTGGAGACCCAGTACTTC.

J is TRBJ2-1 and V is TRBV7-9; 12 nucleotides line up with TRBD2. Germline CDR1 and CDR2: SEHNR and FQNEAQ (reference sequence). V lost 6 bases and J lost 8; bases outside the gene matches: 11. The CDR3 length is 16 residues. The CDR3, as DNA: TGTGCCAGCAGTCACATACTAGCGGGAGGAGAGTATGAGCAGTTCTTC. Protein sequence: CASSHILAGGEYEQFF.

The chain carries TRBV7-3 and TRBJ2-2, with TRBD2 matching 8 bases. This CDR3 contains 16 residues. The germline V gene encodes CDR1 SGHTA and CDR2 FQGTGA. Germline trimming cut 4 bases from V and 0 bases from J; bases unmatched to any gene: 4. The CDR3 sequence is CASSSERGTNTGELFF. The CDR3 coding sequence is TGTGCCAGCAGCTCCGAGCGGGGGACGAACACCGGGGAGCTGTTTTTT.

To note about this clone: Mismatch with germline at one junction end may stem from a read error. The rearrangement uses TRBV9 and TRBJ2-7; 9 nucleotides match TRBD2. Germline values: CDR1 SGDLS, CDR2 YYNGEE. This CDR3 has 14 residues. CDR3 in amino acids: CASNAGTSSHEQYF. The CDR3 nucleotides are TGTGCCAGCAACGCCGGGACTAGCTCCCACGAGCAGTACTTC.

This chain joins TRBV21-1 and TRBJ1-1; the table names TRBD1, a call not compared with the DNA. TRBV21-1 is given as a pseudogene. The CDR3 is 16 amino acids. The CDR3 bases are TGTGCCAGCAGCAAAGGGAAATGGACAGGGTCCACTGAAGCTTTCTTT. The encoded protein is CASSKGKWTGSTEAFF.

The rearrangement links TRBV5-8 to TRBJ2-7, with unresolved D. Germline V gene lookup returns CDR1 SGHTS and CDR2 YDEGEE. The CDR3 is 13 residues long. V gave up 2 bases and J gave up 6 bases, with 12 bases separating them. CDR3 DNA: TGTGCCAGCAGCTTAGAACAGCATGCCGAGCAGTACTTC. This gives the protein CASSLEQHAEQYF. Together with reference TRBV5-8 and TRBJ2-7, the CDR3 gives the full variable domain: EAGVTQSPTHLIKTRGQQATLRCSPISGHTSVYWYQQALGLGLQFLLWYDEGEERNRGNFPPRFSGRQFPNYSSELNVNALELEDSALYLCASSLEQHAEQYFGPGTRLTVT.

This chain uses TRBV7-9 with TRBJ2-1; D unresolved. This CDR3 has 13 amino acids. V was clipped by 5 bases and J by 5 bases, with 10 bases between them. Germline V CDR1 and CDR2: SEHNR, FQNEAQ (reference sequence). The DNA of the CDR3 is TGTGCCAGCAGCCTCAGTATGGACAATGAGCAGTTCTTC. This sequence encodes CASSLSMDNEQFF.

The J gene is TRBJ2-2, the V gene TRBV6-6, with 7 bases identical to TRBD2. CDR3 size: 16 residues. CDR1 is MNHNY, CDR2 SVGAGI, per germline (reference sequence). With 1 base clipped from V and 4 bases from J, the junction kept 6 bases outside the gene matches. The CDR3 bases are TGTGCCAGCAGTTACTTTGCGGGAGTAGCCACCGGGGAGCTGTTTTTT. Translation gives CASSYFAGVATGELFF.

Worth noting for this clone: The sample carries other DNA sequences with the same CDR3. CDR3 coding DNA: TGCGCCAGCAGTTTACAGGGCTACGAGCAGTACTTC. As protein: CASSLQGYEQYF. The rearrangement links TRBV5-1 to TRBJ2-7, with a possible D match to TRBD1 (6 bases). The CDR3 is 12 residues long. Germline V gives CDR1 SGHRS, CDR2 YFSETQ. V lost 5 bases and J lost 3, with 9 bases in between.

The rearrangement links TRBV27 to TRBJ1-4; D is unclear. Trimming cost V 3 bases and J 0 bases, with 8 bases left between them. Per the germline V gene, CDR1 is MNHEY and CDR2 is SMNVEV (reference sequence). The CDR3 has 15 amino acids. The CDR3 loop is CASSLRVATNEKLFF. The DNA of the CDR3 is TGTGCCAGCAGTTTGAGGGTTGCAACTAATGAAAAACTGTTTTTT.

This clone was recorded once. Distinct nucleotide sequences in the sample also encode this CDR3. The chain recombines TRBV7-2 with TRBJ2-7; 9 positions match TRBD2. Germline loops: CDR1 SGHTA, CDR2 FQGNSA. The CDR3 is made up of 14 amino acids. With V trimmed by 5 bases and J by 1 base, 3 bases remained unmatched. CDR3 sequence (DNA): TGTGCCAGCAGCCTGACTAGCGGATCCTACGAGCAGTACTTC. Protein sequence: CASSLTSGSYEQYF.

The rearrangement joins TRBV7-3 to TRBJ2-3; D remains ambiguous. Trimming shortened V by 5 bases and J by 2 bases, and 17 bases separated the two germline ends. CDR1 is SGHTA, CDR2 FQGTGA, per germline. The CDR3 totals 16 residues. The CDR3 region has the DNA TGTGCCAGCAGCGCCGTTGGGCTACAAGACACAGATACGCAGTATTTT. Its translation is CASSAVGLQDTDTQYF.

The chain employs TRBV6-4 and TRBJ2-5; 8 bases are shared with TRBD1. With 7 bases clipped from V and 5 bases from J, the junction kept 3 bases outside the gene matches. There are 12 residues in the CDR3. The germline CDR1 and CDR2 sequences are MRHNA and SNTAGT. Here the CDR3 DNA reads TGTGCCAGCACTACAGGGGGGGAGACCCAGTACTTC. Residues: CASTTGGETQYF.

CDR3: CASSIDRDKFTFF. Written as DNA, the CDR3 is TGTGCCAGTAGTATCGACAGGGACAAATTTACTTTCTTT. The rearrangement uses TRBV19 and TRBJ1-1, with 7 bases lining up with TRBD1. Losses at the gene ends were 3 bases for V and 12 bases for J; bases not matched to a gene: 10. The CDR3 totals 13 residues. The V gene's germline CDR1 is LNHDA and CDR2 SQIVND (reference sequence). The variable domain in full, completed from reference TRBV19 and TRBJ1-1, reads DGGITQSPKYLFRKEGQNVTLSCEQNLNHDAMYWYRQDPGQGLRLIYYSQIVNDFQKGDIAEGYSVSREKKESFPLTVTSAQKNPTAFYLCASSIDRDKFTFFGQGTRLTVV.

The rearrangement links TRBV7-9 to TRBJ1-5; 7 bases agree with TRBD1. The germline V gene has CDR1 SEHNR and CDR2 FQNEAQ (reference sequence). The CDR3 has 16 amino acids. Losses at the gene ends were 0 bases for V and 6 bases for J; bases not matched to a gene: 8. The CDR3: CASSLARQGSGQPQHF. CDR3 in DNA: TGTGCCAGCAGCTTAGCTAGACAGGGATCGGGTCAGCCCCAGCATTTT.

The chain joins TRBV5-4 to TRBJ1-1; D remains unclear. The CDR3 sequence is 13 residues long. Germline-derived CDR1 and CDR2 are SGHNT and YYREEE (reference sequence). V gave up 6 bases and J gave up 0 bases, with 9 bases separating them. CDR3 residues: CASTPEMNTEAFF. As DNA, the CDR3 is TGTGCCAGCACCCCAGAAATGAACACTGAAGCTTTCTTT.

V is TRBV25-1 and J is TRBJ1-4, with D possibly matching TRBD1 (5 bases). V lost 3 bases, J lost 10 bases, and 12 bases lay in between. The germline gives CDR1 MGHDK, CDR2 SYGVNS. This CDR3 is built from 13 residues. CDR3 in amino acids: CASSDRAQGKLFF. CDR3 nucleotide sequence: TGTGCCAGCAGTGACAGGGCGCAGGGAAAACTGTTTTTT.

The chain links TRBV25-1 to TRBJ2-1; the match to TRBD1 covers 8 bases. From germline, CDR1 is MGHDK and CDR2 SYGVNS. The CDR3 loop spans 15 amino acids. Losses at the gene ends were 2 bases for V and 8 bases for J; bases not matched to a gene: 8. Here the CDR3 reads CASSETGGPGHEQFF. CDR3 in DNA: TGTGCCAGCAGTGAAACAGGGGGTCCTGGGCATGAGCAGTTCTTC.

The rearrangement links TRBV15 to TRBJ2-7, with TRBD2 matching 12 bases. This CDR3 spans 16 amino acids. V shed 3 bases and J 3 bases; nucleotides not matched to a gene: 6. CDR1 and CDR2 from the germline V gene are LNHNV and YYDKDF (reference sequence). The CDR3 DNA is TGTGCCACCAGCAGGCCTAGCGGGAGGGCCCTCTACGAGCAGTACTTC. Its protein is CATSRPSGRALYEQYF.